This T cell receptor (beta chain) was sequenced in a study of T cells in Graves' hyperthyroidism and ophthalmopathy. Germline V CDR1 and CDR2: MNHEY, SMNVEV (reference sequence). V was trimmed by 5 bases and J by 6 bases, leaving 20 bases between them. This CDR3 contains 16 residues. Clinical symptoms, serum thyroxine and TRAb, thyroid ultrasound and orbital computed tomography together formed the diagnostic basis. RNA transcripts served as the template for amplifying TCR beta CDR3 regions. HTBI primers drove first-round RT-PCR of the TCR CDR3. TCRdb used MiXCR to reprocess the multiplex PCR reads, holding one entry per CDR3 protein. Found here are 150,000 or so distinct CDR3 sequences, approximately 20% of them singletons; the top ten hold roughly 71%. This clonotype was recorded at least ten times.

The specimen was blood. The sequence was collected from a woman aged 45-65 years with Graves' hyperthyroidism that later progressed to Graves' ophthalmopathy. The chain links TRBV27 to TRBJ1-5; D is possibly TRBD1 (5 bases). CDR3 region: CASSPRDPSYSQPQHF. CDR3 in DNA: TGTGCCAGCAGTCCAAGGGACCCCTCTTACTCTCAGCCCCAGCATTTT.